This T cell receptor (beta chain) was recovered during a study of T cell repertoires in cytomegalovirus infection. Study information: TCR beta signatures that were public indicated CMV infection and matching HLA type. Findings and caveats of the study: CMV-specific TCR beta clonotypes restricted by HLA-C dominated the ex vivo response.

MiXCR, run by TCRdb on the reads, gives a single entry per CDR3 protein. The sample shows 600,000 to 800,000 distinct CDR3 sequences, roughly 24% of them seen only once. With 2 bases clipped from V and 9 bases from J, the junction kept 10 bases outside the gene matches. Per the germline V gene, CDR1 is MNHEY and CDR2 is SVGAGI. This CDR3 is built from 16 residues. This clonotype was seen a few times. Its target is not known. The chain recombines TRBV6-5 with TRBJ2-2, with TRBD2 identical over 9 bases. What was sequenced was CD8+ T cells from PBMCs. The clonotype was recovered from a human donor in good health (CMV status not recorded). Some clones in this sample may be carry-over from other donors' samples. CDR3 loop: CASSYSGGFTHRELFF. CDR3 sequence (DNA): TGTGCCAGCAGTTACAGCGGGGGGTTTACCCATCGGGAGCTGTTTTTT.